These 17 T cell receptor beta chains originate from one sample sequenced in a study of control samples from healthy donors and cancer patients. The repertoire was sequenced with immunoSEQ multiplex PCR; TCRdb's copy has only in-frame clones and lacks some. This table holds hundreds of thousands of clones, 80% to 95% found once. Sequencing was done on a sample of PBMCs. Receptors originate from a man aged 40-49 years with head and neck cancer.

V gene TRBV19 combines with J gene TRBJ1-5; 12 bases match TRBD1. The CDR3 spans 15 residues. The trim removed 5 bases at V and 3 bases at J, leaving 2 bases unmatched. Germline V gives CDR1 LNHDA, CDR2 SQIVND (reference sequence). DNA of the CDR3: TGTGCCAGTAGTGGGACAGGGGGCTCCAATCAGCCCCAGCATTTT. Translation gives CASSGTGGSNQPQHF.

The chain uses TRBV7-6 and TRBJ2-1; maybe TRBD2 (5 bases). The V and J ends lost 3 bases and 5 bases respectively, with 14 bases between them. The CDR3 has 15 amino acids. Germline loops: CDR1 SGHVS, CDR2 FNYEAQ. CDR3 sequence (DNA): TGTGCCAGCAGCTTTTCCCCCGGGGTAAACAATGAGCAGTTCTTC. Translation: CASSFSPGVNNEQFF.

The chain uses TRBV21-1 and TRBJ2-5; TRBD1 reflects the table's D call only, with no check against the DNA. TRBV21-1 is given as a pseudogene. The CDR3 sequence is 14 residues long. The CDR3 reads CASRWTGRGETQYF. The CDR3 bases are TGTGCCAGCAGGTGGACAGGGAGGGGAGAGACCCAGTACTTC.

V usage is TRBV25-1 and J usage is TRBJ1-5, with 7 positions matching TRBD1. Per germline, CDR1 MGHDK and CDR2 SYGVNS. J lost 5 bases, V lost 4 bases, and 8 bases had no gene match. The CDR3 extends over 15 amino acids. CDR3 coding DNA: TGTGCCAGCAGTGGAGGGGGCCGGGCCGATCAGCCCCAGCATTTT. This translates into CASSGGGRADQPQHF.

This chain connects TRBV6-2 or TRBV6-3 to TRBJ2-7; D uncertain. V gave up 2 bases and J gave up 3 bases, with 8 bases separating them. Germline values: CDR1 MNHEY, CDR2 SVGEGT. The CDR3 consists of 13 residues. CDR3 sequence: CASSYGRYYEQYF. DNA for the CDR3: TGTGCCAGCAGTTACGGCCGTTACTACGAGCAGTACTTC.

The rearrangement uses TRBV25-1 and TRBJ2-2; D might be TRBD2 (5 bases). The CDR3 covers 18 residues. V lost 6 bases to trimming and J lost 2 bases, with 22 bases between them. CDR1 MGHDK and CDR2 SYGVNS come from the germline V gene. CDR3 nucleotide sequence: TGTGCCAGCAGAGGACTTACCGGGGAAAGGCGTAACACCGGGGAGCTGTTTTTT. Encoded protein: CASRGLTGERRNTGELFF.

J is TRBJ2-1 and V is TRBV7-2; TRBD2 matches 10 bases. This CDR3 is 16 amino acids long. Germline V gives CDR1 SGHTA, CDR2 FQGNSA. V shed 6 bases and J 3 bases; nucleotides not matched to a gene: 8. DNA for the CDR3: TGTGCCAGCAGGGCGCTAGCGGGGGTGCTCTACAATGAGCAGTTCTTC. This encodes CASRALAGVLYNEQFF.

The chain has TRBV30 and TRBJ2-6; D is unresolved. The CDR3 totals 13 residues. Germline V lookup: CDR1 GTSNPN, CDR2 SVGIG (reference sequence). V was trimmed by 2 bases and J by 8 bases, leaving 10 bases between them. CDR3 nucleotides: TGTGCCTGGAGTTTGGGCAGGACCAACGTCCTGACTTTC. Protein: CAWSLGRTNVLTF.

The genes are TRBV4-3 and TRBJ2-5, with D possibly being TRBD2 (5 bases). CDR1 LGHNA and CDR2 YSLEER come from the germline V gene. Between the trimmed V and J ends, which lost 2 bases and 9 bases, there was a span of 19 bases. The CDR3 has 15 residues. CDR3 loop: CASSQSRVTTGAQYF. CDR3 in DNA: TGCGCCAGCAGCCAATCAAGGGTCACCACCGGGGCCCAGTACTTC.

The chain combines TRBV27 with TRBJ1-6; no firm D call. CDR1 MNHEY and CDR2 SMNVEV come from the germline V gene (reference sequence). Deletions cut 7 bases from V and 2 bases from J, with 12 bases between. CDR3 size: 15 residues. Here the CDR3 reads CASTLEFPYNSPLHF. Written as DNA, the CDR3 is TGTGCCAGCACCCTGGAGTTTCCCTATAATTCACCCCTCCACTTT.

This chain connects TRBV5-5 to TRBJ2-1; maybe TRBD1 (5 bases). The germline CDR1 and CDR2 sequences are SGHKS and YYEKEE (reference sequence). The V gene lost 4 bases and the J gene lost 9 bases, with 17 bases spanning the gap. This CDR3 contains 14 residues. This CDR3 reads CASSDPQGIGEQFF. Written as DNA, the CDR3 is TGTGCCAGCAGCGACCCTCAGGGTATCGGTGAGCAGTTCTTC.

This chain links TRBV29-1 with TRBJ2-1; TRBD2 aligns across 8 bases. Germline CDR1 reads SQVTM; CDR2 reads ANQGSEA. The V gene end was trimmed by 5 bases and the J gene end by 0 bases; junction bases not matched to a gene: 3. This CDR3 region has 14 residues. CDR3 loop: CSVSGGSSYNEQFF. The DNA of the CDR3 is TGCAGCGTTTCGGGGGGGAGCTCCTACAATGAGCAGTTCTTC.

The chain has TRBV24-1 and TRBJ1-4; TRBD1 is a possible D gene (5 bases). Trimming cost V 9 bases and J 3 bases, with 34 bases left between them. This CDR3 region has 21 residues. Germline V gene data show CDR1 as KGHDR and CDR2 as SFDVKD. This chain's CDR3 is CATASTSTGGRAWGANEKLFF. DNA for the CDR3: TGTGCCACCGCAAGTACCTCTACGGGGGGACGGGCTTGGGGAGCTAATGAAAAACTGTTTTTT.

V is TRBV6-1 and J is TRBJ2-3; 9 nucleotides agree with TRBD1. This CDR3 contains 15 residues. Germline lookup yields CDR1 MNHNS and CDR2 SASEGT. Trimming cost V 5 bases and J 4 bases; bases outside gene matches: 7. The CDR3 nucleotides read TGTGCCAGCAGTCGGGGACAGGGAGGTGCAGATACGCAGTATTTT. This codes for CASSRGQGGADTQYF.

The CDR3 spells CASSLNGNTEAFF. CDR3 in DNA: TGTGCCAGCAGCTTAAACGGGAACACTGAAGCTTTCTTT. The rearrangement joins TRBV7-2 to TRBJ1-1; no firm D call. The germline gives CDR1 SGHTA, CDR2 FQGNSA. The CDR3 covers 13 residues. V gave up 2 bases and J gave up 1 base, with 5 bases separating them.

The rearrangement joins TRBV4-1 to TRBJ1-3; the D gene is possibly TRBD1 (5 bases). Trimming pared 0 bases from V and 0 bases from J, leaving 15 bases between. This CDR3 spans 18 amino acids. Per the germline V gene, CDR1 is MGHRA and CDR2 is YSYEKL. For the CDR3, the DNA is TGCGCCAGCAGCCAAGATCAGGGCAGGGCCTACTCTGGAAACACCATATATTTT. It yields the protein CASSQDQGRAYSGNTIYF.

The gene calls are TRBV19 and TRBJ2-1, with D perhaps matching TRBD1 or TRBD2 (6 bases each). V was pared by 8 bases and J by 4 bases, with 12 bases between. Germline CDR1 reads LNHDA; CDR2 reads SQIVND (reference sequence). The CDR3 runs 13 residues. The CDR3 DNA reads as TGTGCCAGTTTGGGGGGCAGGTACAATGAGCAGTTCTTC. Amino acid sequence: CASLGGRYNEQFF.